This record covers a single TCR beta chain. As originally analysed: Amplifying reference gene primers gave estimates of nucleated cell counts. Assay used: immunoSEQ multiplex PCR; TCRdb lists only in-frame clones, some missing. Clonal size and the V and J genes are those of that table, whereas D and trimming came from the DNA. The sample yields 150,000 to 200,000 clones, approximately 80% seen once. The CDR3 consists of 14 residues. The germline gives CDR1 ENHRY, CDR2 SYGVKD. With V trimmed by 3 bases and J by 6 bases, 4 bases remained unmatched. The data derive from a study of blood T cell repertoires in COVID-19. Study background: From the United States, Italy and Spain came samples of acute and convalescent COVID-19. The cDNA or gDNA used as material had been derived from T cells, B-cell-depleted T cells, or PBMCs.

Sequencing was performed on peripheral blood. This sequence joins TRBV10-3 and TRBJ1-5, with 8 nucleotides matching TRBD1. This receptor was identified in a human donor in a cohort sampled during active COVID-19. CDR3 in amino acids: CAISDQGAIQPQHF. In nucleotides, the CDR3 is TGTGCCATCAGTGACCAGGGGGCGATTCAGCCCCAGCATTTT.